Listed here are 18 T cell receptor beta chains from one sample, sequenced in a study of shared clonotypes between healthy human individuals. Naive CD8 isolation took CD45RO-negative cells positively selected for CCR7 and excluded terminally differentiated effector memory CD45RA+ cells. Some clones are missing from TCRdb's copy, which holds only in-frame ones; the method was immunoSEQ multiplex PCR. The sample has around 600,000 clones, roughly 98% seen once. The sample taken for sequencing was naive CD8+ T cells sorted from blood. These receptors were obtained from a young man in good health.

This rearrangement joins TRBV14 to TRBJ2-3; D gene uncertain. The CDR3 spans 15 residues. V lost 5 bases and J lost 1, with 13 bases in between. Germline CDR1 SGHDN, CDR2 FVKESK. CDR3 amino acids: CASSTPGGRTDTQYF. For the CDR3, the DNA is TGTGCCAGCAGCACTCCTGGCGGTCGCACAGATACGCAGTATTTT.

The chain couples TRBV29-1 to TRBJ2-7; D possibly matches TRBD1 or TRBD2 (5 bases each). The CDR3 has 13 residues. The germline CDR1 and CDR2 sequences are SQVTM and ANQGSEA. Trimming pared 2 bases from V and 1 base from J, leaving 9 bases between. CDR3 residues: CSVERDASYEQYF. The CDR3 coding sequence is TGCAGCGTTGAAAGGGACGCGTCCTACGAGCAGTACTTC.

V gene TRBV28 combines with J gene TRBJ2-5; 10 bases line up with TRBD1. CDR3 size: 15 residues. Unmatched junction bases numbered 6, after V lost 6 bases and J lost 2 bases. Germline assignment: CDR1 MDHEN and CDR2 SYDVKM. The CDR3 is CASSHLDRGQETQYF. The CDR3 DNA is TGTGCCAGCAGCCACCTGGACAGGGGGCAAGAGACCCAGTACTTC.

J is TRBJ1-5 and V is TRBV5-3; no clear D. TRBV5-3 is marked as an open reading frame, function uncertain. With 4 bases removed from V and 3 bases from J, the gap between germline ends came to 14 bases. This CDR3 is built from 15 residues. The CDR3 nucleotides are TGTGCCAGAAGCGTGGACGGAAGACTCAATCAGCCCCAGCATTTT. Protein: CARSVDGRLNQPQHF.

CDR3 in DNA: TGCGCCAGCAGCTTGTTTACGGACTCCTACAATGAGCAGTTCTTC. Translated: CASSLFTDSYNEQFF. This chain links TRBV5-1 with TRBJ2-1, with D hard to call. The CDR3 is 15 residues long. V was shortened by 1 base and J by 0 bases, with 8 bases between the two germline ends. From germline, CDR1 is SGHRS and CDR2 YFSETQ.

The rearrangement links TRBV5-5 to TRBJ2-7, with D perhaps matching TRBD1 (5 bases). The CDR3 sequence is 15 residues long. CDR1 SGHKS and CDR2 YYEKEE come from the germline V gene (reference sequence). Trimming shortened V by 4 bases and J by 0 bases, and 14 bases separated the two germline ends. The CDR3 coding sequence is TGTGCCAGCAGCCTAGAGGACACGAGCTCCTACGAGCAGTACTTC. Protein product: CASSLEDTSSYEQYF.

The chain carries TRBV13 and TRBJ2-7; 14 bases are a match to TRBD2. The CDR3 extends over 20 amino acids. The germline V gene has CDR1 PRHDT and CDR2 FYEKMQ (reference sequence). V was clipped by 1 base and J by 3 bases; unmatched bases: 14. CDR3 in amino acids: CASSLVGWGTSGSKLYEQYF. DNA of the CDR3: TGTGCCAGCAGCTTAGTTGGGTGGGGGACTAGCGGGAGTAAACTCTACGAGCAGTACTTC.

This clone came up once. The chain recombines TRBV9 with TRBJ1-3; maybe TRBD1 (6 bases). This CDR3 comprises 15 residues. Germline V gene sequence: CDR1 SGDLS, CDR2 YYNGEE. The V gene lost 3 bases and the J gene lost 1 base, with 11 bases spanning the gap. The CDR3 is CASSDTGSSGNTIYF. The CDR3 DNA follows: TGTGCCAGCAGCGATACAGGGAGTTCTGGAAACACCATATATTTT. The full variable domain, rest sourced from reference TRBV9 and TRBJ1-3, is DSGVTQTPKHLITATGQRVTLRCSPRSGDLSVYWYQQSLDQGLQFLIQYYNGEERAKGNILERFSAQQFPDLHSELNLSSLELGDSALYFCASSDTGSSGNTIYFGEGSWLTVV.

This clone occurred once. This chain uses TRBV4-3 with TRBJ2-1; D remains ambiguous. The CDR3 contains 15 residues. Looked up from germline, CDR1 is LGHNA and CDR2 is YSLEER. V shed 1 base and J shed 0 bases, with 7 bases lying between them. The DNA for the CDR3 is TGCGCCAGCAGCCAAGGCAAGAGCTCCTACAATGAGCAGTTCTTC. It is translated as CASSQGKSSYNEQFF.

The rearrangement links TRBV18 to TRBJ2-1; D gene unclear. V shed 6 bases and J shed 4 bases, with 13 bases lying between them. The CDR3 totals 14 residues. CDR1 is KGHSH, CDR2 LQKENI, per germline. The CDR3 DNA reads as TGTGCCAGCTCCCCCAGTCACACTTACAATGAGCAGTTCTTC. This sequence encodes CASSPSHTYNEQFF.

The chain employs TRBV4-1 and TRBJ1-2, with D possibly being TRBD1 (5 bases). In germline, CDR1 is MGHRA, CDR2 YSYEKL. V was cut by 0 bases and J by 6 bases, with 14 bases left in between. This CDR3 spans 15 amino acids. The CDR3 sequence is CASSQEGAGFDGYTF. DNA of the CDR3: TGCGCCAGCAGCCAAGAAGGAGCAGGGTTCGATGGCTACACCTTC.

A single count supports this clone. The rearrangement joins TRBV11-2 to TRBJ1-1; possible D gene TRBD1, 5 bases. This CDR3 has 12 amino acids. V was clipped by 4 bases and J by 6 bases, with 9 bases between them. Germline lookup yields CDR1 SGHAT and CDR2 FQNNGV. CDR3 DNA: TGTGCCAGCAGCTCAGGGCGGGCTGAAGCTTTCTTT. Translation: CASSSGRAEAFF. Full variable domain (remainder filled in from reference TRBV11-2 and TRBJ1-1): EAGVAQSPRYKIIEKRQSVAFWCNPISGHATLYWYQQILGQGPKLLIQFQNNGVVDDSQLPKDRFSAERLKGVDSTLKIQPAKLEDSAVYLCASSSGRAEAFFGQGTRLTVV.

This chain links TRBV30 with TRBJ1-1; weak D call: TRBD1 (6 bases). This CDR3 contains 13 residues. Germline loops: CDR1 GTSNPN, CDR2 SVGIG (reference sequence). The ends were cut back, 4 bases at V and 1 base at J, with 10 bases in the middle. DNA for the CDR3: TGTGCCTGGATTTTCAGGGGGAACACTGAAGCTTTCTTT. Residues: CAWIFRGNTEAFF.

This chain connects TRBV29-1 to TRBJ2-2, with TRBD1 identical over 8 bases. The CDR3 consists of 12 residues. CDR1 is SQVTM and CDR2 is ANQGSEA in the germline V gene. Trimming cost V 7 bases and J 5 bases; bases outside gene matches: 3. The CDR3 spells CSARGPTGELFF. DNA of the CDR3: TGCAGCGCCAGGGGGCCAACCGGGGAGCTGTTTTTT.

The CDR3 spells CASSLGWKNTEAFF. CDR3 bases: TGTGCCAGCAGCTTAGGATGGAAGAACACTGAAGCTTTCTTT. The J gene is TRBJ1-1, the V gene TRBV7-2; D is ambiguous. Per the germline V gene, CDR1 is SGHTA and CDR2 is FQGNSA. The length of the CDR3 is 14 residues. Trimming stripped 1 base from V and 1 base from J, with 7 bases between.

This chain joins TRBV19 and TRBJ1-5; TRBD1 matches 7 bases. Trimming took 8 bases from V and 0 from J; bases not matched to a gene: 4. This CDR3 contains 14 residues. Germline CDR1 and CDR2: LNHDA and SQIVND (reference sequence). DNA of the CDR3: TGTGCCAGTCGAGGACAGGATAGCAATCAGCCCCAGCATTTT. Protein: CASRGQDSNQPQHF.

This chain links TRBV7-2 with TRBJ2-1; D unresolved. The germline V gene has CDR1 SGHTA and CDR2 FQGNSA. Trimming shortened V by 2 bases and J by 8 bases, and 19 bases separated the two germline ends. This CDR3 is 16 amino acids long. CDR3: CASSLSRGHPGDEQFF. In DNA form, the CDR3 reads TGTGCCAGCAGCTTAAGTAGAGGCCACCCCGGCGATGAGCAGTTCTTC.

The rearrangement links TRBV14 to TRBJ2-4; D may be TRBD2 (6 bases). The CDR3 spans 16 residues. V was pared by 4 bases and J by 10 bases, with 23 bases between. Germline values: CDR1 SGHDN, CDR2 FVKESK. The CDR3 region has the DNA TGTGCCAGCAGCCCTTCTACCGGGACGGAGGGTATGATTCAGTACTTC. It translates to CASSPSTGTEGMIQYF.